This entry lists 6 T cell receptor beta chains sequenced from one sample in a study of shared clonotypes between healthy human individuals. The data were produced by immunoSEQ multiplex PCR, yet TCRdb's version contains in-frame clones alone and is incomplete. The sample yields hundreds of thousands of clones, 60% to 80% seen once. Sequenced input: PBMCs. The receptors were sampled from a woman in her forties in good health. Some clones in this sample may be carry-over from other donors' samples.

On this clone itself: Since a far larger clone is one base different, this is likely a read error. This sample also contains other DNA sequences that code for the same CDR3. The chain combines TRBV25-1 with TRBJ1-4; 8 positions match TRBD1. The CDR3 totals 15 residues. CDR1 MGHDK and CDR2 SYGVNS come from the germline V gene. CDR3 sequence: CASSEYTGGNEKLFF. The DNA of the CDR3 is TGTGCCAGCAGTGAATATACAGGGGGAAATGAAAAGCTGTTTTTT. The whole variable domain, filled in from reference TRBV25-1 and TRBJ1-4, reads EADIYQTPRYLVIGTGKKITLECSQTMGHDKMYWYQQDPGMELHLIHYSYGVNSTEKGDLSSESTVSRIRTEHFPLTLESARPSHTSQYLCASSEYTGGNEKLFFGSGTQLSVL.

The table lists this clone with a few counts. Other DNA sequences from this sample encode an identical CDR3 as well. This sequence joins TRBV28 and TRBJ2-1, with 14 bases aligning to TRBD2. V was pared by 6 bases and J by 3 bases, with 7 bases of the junction left unmatched. The germline gives CDR1 MDHEN, CDR2 SYDVKM. The CDR3 is 17 amino acids. The CDR3 reads CASSINGLAGGYNEQFF. CDR3 nucleotide sequence: TGTGCCAGCAGCATAAACGGACTAGCGGGAGGCTACAATGAGCAGTTCTTC.

This clone was detected many times. The chain combines TRBV7-9 with TRBJ2-7, with TRBD1 identical over 9 bases. CDR1 is SEHNR, CDR2 FQNEAQ, per germline (reference sequence). With V trimmed by 0 bases and J by 10 bases, 4 bases remained unmatched. The CDR3 loop spans 13 amino acids. The CDR3 here is CASSLAPGQGQYF. DNA of the CDR3: TGTGCCAGCAGCTTAGCCCCGGGACAGGGACAGTACTTC.

This chain connects TRBV7-2 to TRBJ2-7; weak D call: TRBD2 (5 bases). CDR1 SGHTA and CDR2 FQGNSA come from the germline V gene. CDR3 length equals 15 residues. The V gene lost 5 bases and the J gene lost 0 bases, with 14 bases spanning the gap. The CDR3 sequence: CASSTWTPRSYEQYF. The CDR3 DNA follows: TGTGCCAGCAGCACCTGGACTCCCCGCTCCTACGAGCAGTACTTC.

The table lists this clone with a count of one. A far larger clone is only one base removed, so a read error is likely. Other nucleotide sequences from this sample produce the same CDR3. This sequence joins TRBV11-2 and TRBJ2-5; a possible D gene is TRBD1 (6 bases). CDR1 is SGHAT and CDR2 is FQNNGV in the germline V gene. Trimming removed 1 base from V and 5 bases from J, with 8 bases in between. This CDR3 is 13 amino acids long. CDR3 DNA sequence: TGTGCCAGCAGCTTAGCAGGGGTGGAGACCCAGTACTTC. It encodes CASSLAGVETQYF.

With respect to this clone: An end of the junction differs from the germline gene, which may be a read error. The chain has TRBV30 and TRBJ2-1, with 9 bases lining up with TRBD2. This CDR3 is built from 14 residues. CDR1 GTSNPN and CDR2 SVGIG come from the germline V gene (reference sequence). The CDR3 reads CAWSAPQREAPLIF. As DNA, the CDR3 is TGTGCCTGGAGTGCCCCACAGCGGGAGGCCCCCCTGATCTTC.